Reported below is one T cell receptor beta chain. The data stem from a study of blood T cell repertoires in COVID-19. Overall study context: From the United States, Italy and Spain came samples of acute and convalescent COVID-19. T cells, B-cell-depleted T cells, or PBMCs supplied cDNA or gDNA.

The germline V gene encodes CDR1 MNHEY and CDR2 SVGAGI. CDR3 size: 15 residues. J lost 5 bases, V lost 6 bases, and 5 bases had no gene match. Assay: immunoSEQ multiplex PCR; the TCRdb copy retains only in-frame clones and omits some. The table includes tens of thousands of clones, about four fifths detected once. Specimen: peripheral blood. The chain joins TRBV6-5 to TRBJ2-3, with 13 bases that match TRBD2. This sequence was found in a man aged 65-85 years with acute or convalescent COVID-19. This chain's CDR3 is CASRGTSGNLDTQYF. Written as DNA, the CDR3 is TGTGCCAGCAGGGGGACTAGCGGGAATTTAGATACGCAGTATTTT.